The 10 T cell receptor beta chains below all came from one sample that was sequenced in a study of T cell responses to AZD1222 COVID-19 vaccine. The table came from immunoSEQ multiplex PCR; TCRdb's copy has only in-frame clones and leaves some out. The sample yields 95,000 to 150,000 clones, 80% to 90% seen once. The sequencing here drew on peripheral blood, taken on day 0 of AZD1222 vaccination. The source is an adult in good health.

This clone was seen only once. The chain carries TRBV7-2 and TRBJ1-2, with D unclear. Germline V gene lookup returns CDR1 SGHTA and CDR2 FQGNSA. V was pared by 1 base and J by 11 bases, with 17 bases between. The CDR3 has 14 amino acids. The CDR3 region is CASSLESVAEFYTF. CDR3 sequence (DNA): TGTGCCAGCAGCTTAGAAAGCGTCGCGGAATTTTACACCTTC.

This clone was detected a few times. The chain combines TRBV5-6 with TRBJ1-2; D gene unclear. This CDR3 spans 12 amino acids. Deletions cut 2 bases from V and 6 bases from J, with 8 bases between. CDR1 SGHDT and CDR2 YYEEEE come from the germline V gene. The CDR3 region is CASSFEGNGYTF. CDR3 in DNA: TGTGCCAGCAGCTTCGAAGGAAATGGCTACACCTTC.

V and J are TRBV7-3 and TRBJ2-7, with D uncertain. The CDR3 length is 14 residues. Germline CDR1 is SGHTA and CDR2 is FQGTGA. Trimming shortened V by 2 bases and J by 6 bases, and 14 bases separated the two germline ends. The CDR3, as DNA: TGTGCCAGCAGCTTATCCTCGACCTCCGGCGAGCAGTACTTC. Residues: CASSLSSTSGEQYF.

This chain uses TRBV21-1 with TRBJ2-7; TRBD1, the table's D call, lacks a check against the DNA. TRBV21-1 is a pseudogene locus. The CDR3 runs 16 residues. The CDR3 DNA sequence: TGTGCCAGCAGCAATAGACAGGGTAGGGGATCCTACGAGCAGTACTTC. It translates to CASSNRQGRGSYEQYF.

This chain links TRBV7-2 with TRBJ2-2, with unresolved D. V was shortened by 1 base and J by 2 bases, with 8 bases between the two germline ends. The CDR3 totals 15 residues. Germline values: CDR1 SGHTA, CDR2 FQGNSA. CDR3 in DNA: TGTGCCAGCAGCTTAGTAGGCGGAAACACCGGGGAGCTGTTTTTT. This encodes CASSLVGGNTGELFF.

The CDR3 DNA reads TGTGCCAGCAGCCGCAACAGGGCAGCGGGAAACACCATATATTTT. Translated: CASSRNRAAGNTIYF. The V and J genes are TRBV14 and TRBJ1-3, with D perhaps matching TRBD1 (6 bases). Trimming removed 4 bases from V and 4 bases from J, with 14 bases in between. The V gene's germline CDR1 is SGHDN and CDR2 FVKESK. The CDR3 has 15 residues.

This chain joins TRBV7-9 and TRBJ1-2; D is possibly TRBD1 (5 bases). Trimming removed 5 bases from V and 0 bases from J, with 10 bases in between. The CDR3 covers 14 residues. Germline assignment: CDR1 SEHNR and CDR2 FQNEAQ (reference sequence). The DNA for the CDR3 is TGTGCCAGCAGCACGACAGCAGCTAACTATGGCTACACCTTC. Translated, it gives CASSTTAANYGYTF. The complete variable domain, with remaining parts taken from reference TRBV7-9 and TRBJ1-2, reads DTGVSQNPRHKITKRGQNVTFRCDPISEHNRLYWYRQTLGQGPEFLTYFQNEAQLEKSRLLSDRFSAERPKGSFSTLEIQRTEQGDSAMYLCASSTTAANYGYTFGSGTRLTVV.

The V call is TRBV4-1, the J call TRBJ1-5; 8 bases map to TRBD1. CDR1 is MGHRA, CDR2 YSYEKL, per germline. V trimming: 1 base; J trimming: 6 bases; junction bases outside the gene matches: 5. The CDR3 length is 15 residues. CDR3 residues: CASSQVAGGLQPQHF. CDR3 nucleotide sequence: TGCGCCAGCAGCCAAGTGGCAGGGGGCCTTCAGCCCCAGCATTTT.

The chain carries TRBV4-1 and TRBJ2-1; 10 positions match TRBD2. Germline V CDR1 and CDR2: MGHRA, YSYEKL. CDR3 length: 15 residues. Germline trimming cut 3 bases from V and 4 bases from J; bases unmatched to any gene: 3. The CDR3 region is CASSQTSGSYNEQFF. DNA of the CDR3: TGCGCCAGCAGCCAGACTAGCGGGTCTTACAATGAGCAGTTCTTC.

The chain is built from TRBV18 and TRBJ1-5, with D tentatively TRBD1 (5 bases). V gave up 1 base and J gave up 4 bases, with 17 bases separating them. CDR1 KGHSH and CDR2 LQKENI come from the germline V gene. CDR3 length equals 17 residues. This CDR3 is CASSPLGIGGGNQPQHF. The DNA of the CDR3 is TGTGCCAGCTCACCACTCGGGATCGGGGGAGGGAATCAGCCCCAGCATTTT.